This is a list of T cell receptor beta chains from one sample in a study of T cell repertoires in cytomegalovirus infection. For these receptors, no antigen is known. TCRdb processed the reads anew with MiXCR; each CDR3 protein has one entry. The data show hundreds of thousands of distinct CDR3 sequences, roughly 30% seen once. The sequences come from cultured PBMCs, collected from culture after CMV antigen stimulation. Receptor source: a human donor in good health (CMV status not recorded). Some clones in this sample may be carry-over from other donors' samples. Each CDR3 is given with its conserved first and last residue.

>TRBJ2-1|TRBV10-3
CAISGGTSSNNEQFF
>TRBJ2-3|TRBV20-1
CSASPKSGSTDTQYF
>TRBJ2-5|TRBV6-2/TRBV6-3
CASSTPAGVVETQYF
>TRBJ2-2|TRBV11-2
CASSLRRGSGGELFF
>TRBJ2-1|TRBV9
CASSVSRDPYNEQFF
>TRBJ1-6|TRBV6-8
CASSSRDSNSPLHF
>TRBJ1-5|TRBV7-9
CASSSDWDQPQHF
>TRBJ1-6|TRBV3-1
CASSQEGANSPLHF
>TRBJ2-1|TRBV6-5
CASSYSAGGVGDEQFF
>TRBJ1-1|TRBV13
CASQLFANTEAFF
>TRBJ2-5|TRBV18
CASSPGTSGGRETQYF
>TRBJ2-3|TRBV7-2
CASSFTGSTDTQYF
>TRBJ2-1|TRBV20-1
CSALEDGSTNEQFF
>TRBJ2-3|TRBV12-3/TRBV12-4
CASTQPTDTQYF
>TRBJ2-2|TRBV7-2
CASSPEAGTGELFF
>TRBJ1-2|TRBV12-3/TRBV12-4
CASSLALGGYTF
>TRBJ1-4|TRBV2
CASGRAQTNEKLFF
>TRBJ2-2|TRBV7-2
CASSPKMGTGELFF
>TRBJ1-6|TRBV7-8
CASSLAARSNSPLHF
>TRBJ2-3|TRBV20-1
CSAPRGSGSGSDTQYF
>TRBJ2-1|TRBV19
CASSGTGGKLAGGYYNEQFF
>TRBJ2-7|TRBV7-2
CASSPGLAGGSFYEQYF
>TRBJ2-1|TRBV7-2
CASSLRAGGGRRREQFF
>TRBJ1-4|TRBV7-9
CASSARDRRNEKLFF
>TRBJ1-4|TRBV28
CASSFRINEKLFF
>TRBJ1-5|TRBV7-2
CASSHQGNLSQPQHF
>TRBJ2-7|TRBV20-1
CSVLQVNEQYF
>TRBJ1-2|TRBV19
CASSAAGGYTF
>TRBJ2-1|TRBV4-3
CASSQEFASQGTGYEQFF
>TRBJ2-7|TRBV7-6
CASSSISGAVYEQYF
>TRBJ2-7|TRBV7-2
CASSPGLDYYEQYF
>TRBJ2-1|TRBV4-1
CASSQNWLAGVHEQFF
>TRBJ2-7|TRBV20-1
CSAAAGWHEQYF
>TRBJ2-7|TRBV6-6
CASSGLATIYEQYF
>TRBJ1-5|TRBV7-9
CASSLSRVRYSNQPQHF
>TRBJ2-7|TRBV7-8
CASSRYDYEQYF
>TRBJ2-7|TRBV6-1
CASKGTSGSSYEQYF